This TCR beta chain stems from a study of cytotoxic CD8 clonotypes in ibrutinib-treated CLL. Study-wide background: There were some 10 relapsed/refractory patients and more than 14 treatment-naive patients, and 17 to 18 were IGHV unmutated.

Whole-study results and caveats: Clonality went higher at ibrutinib response and then dropped back toward baseline at progression. Patients had baseline clonality above age-matched healthy donors, and this clonality moved with circulating CD8+ T-cell counts.

Remarks on this clone: Its matching antigen is unknown.

Sequencing was designed to attain a depth spanning 1 in 200,000 to 1 in 1 million T cells. TCRdb keeps only in-frame clones here, not all; method: immunoSEQ multiplex PCR. This sample carries over 130,000 clones, approximately 80% of them seen once, and the ten largest clones take 6.5% to 8%. Germline lookup yields CDR1 MGHRA and CDR2 YSYEKL. Trimming shortened V by 1 base and J by 6 bases, and 4 bases separated the two germline ends. The CDR3 consists of 12 residues. The receptor's source is a human donor with chronic lymphocytic leukemia. The chain is built from TRBV4-1 and TRBJ2-1; no firm D call. The material was PBMCs, obtained after 36 months of ibrutinib treatment. CDR3 nucleotides: TGCGCCAGCAGCCAAGGGGGCAATGAGCAGTTCTTC. Translation gives CASSQGGNEQFF.